These 18 T cell receptor beta chains came from one sample sequenced in a study. TCRdb re-called the 5' RACE reads with MiXCR, one entry per CDR3 protein. The repertoire consists of 35,000 to 50,000 distinct CDR3 sequences, with about 32% occurring once and the leading ten covering approximately 4%. The sample was tumor-infiltrating memory CD4+ T cells sorted from the breast tumor. Subset of the sample: memory CD4+ T cells, CD4+CD45RO+CD25-. Source of these receptors: a female donor with breast cancer.

The chain recombines TRBV4-1 with TRBJ2-5; D might be TRBD1 or TRBD2, each matching 6 bases. This CDR3 has 17 residues. Germline V lookup: CDR1 MGHRA, CDR2 YSYEKL. With 6 bases removed from V and 5 bases from J, the gap between germline ends came to 25 bases. As DNA, the CDR3 is TGCGCCAGCAGTCGACAGGACCTTACTAGCTTCGGGGAGACCCAGTACTTC. Translated, it gives CASSRQDLTSFGETQYF.

This clonotype was seen a handful of times. This chain connects TRBV6-6 to TRBJ2-7; D is uncertain. V lost 3 bases, J lost 6 bases, and 12 bases lay in between. The CDR3 is 13 residues long. Germline V CDR1 and CDR2: MNHNY, SVGAGI (reference sequence). The DNA for the CDR3 is TGTGCCAGCAGTTATACGACTTTGGCCGAGCAGTACTTC. Encoded protein: CASSYTTLAEQYF.

The chain recombines TRBV29-1 with TRBJ1-1; 8 nucleotides agree with TRBD1. With V trimmed by 4 bases and J by 3 bases, 7 bases remained unmatched. This CDR3 is built from 14 residues. CDR1 and CDR2 (germline): SQVTM, ANQGSEA. CDR3 sequence (DNA): TGCAGCGTTGGGACAGGGAAGCGGGACACTGAAGCTTTCTTT. Residues: CSVGTGKRDTEAFF.

The chain has TRBV4-2 and TRBJ2-2, with 10 bases fitting TRBD1. Unmatched junction bases numbered 7, after V lost 4 bases and J lost 8 bases. CDR1 and CDR2 (germline): LGHNA, YNFKEQ. The CDR3 totals 15 residues. This CDR3 is CASSPDRGRRGELFF. The CDR3, as DNA: TGTGCCAGCAGCCCAGACAGGGGGCGGAGAGGGGAGCTGTTTTTT.

The chain couples TRBV2 to TRBJ2-3, with 7 bases aligning to TRBD1. The CDR3 spans 14 residues. Germline CDR1 reads SNHLY; CDR2 reads FYNNEI. The V gene end was trimmed by 1 base and the J gene end by 4 bases; junction bases not matched to a gene: 2. The CDR3 coding sequence is TGTGCCAGCAGTGAAGACAGGGGACCAGATACGCAGTATTTT. It codes for CASSEDRGPDTQYF.

This clonotype was seen at least ten times. This chain joins TRBV20-1 and TRBJ2-7; D not certain. The germline V and J ends were trimmed by 5 bases and 3 bases, with 11 bases remaining between them. The CDR3 extends over 12 amino acids. Per the germline V gene, CDR1 is DFQATT and CDR2 is SNEGSKA (reference sequence). The DNA of the CDR3 is TGCAGTGCTTTTCGAGCAAACTACGAGCAGTACTTC. It is translated as CSAFRANYEQYF.

The chain couples TRBV7-2 to TRBJ2-7; D ambiguous. The CDR3 runs to 13 residues. Trimming took 1 base from V and 3 from J, leaving 7 bases between them. Germline V gives CDR1 SGHTA, CDR2 FQGNSA. The CDR3 DNA reads as TGTGCCAGCAGCTTAGGACCCCTCTACGAGCAGTACTTC. Its translation: CASSLGPLYEQYF.

This chain connects TRBV2 to TRBJ2-2; D tentatively fits TRBD1 or TRBD2 (6 bases each). Trimming stripped 8 bases from V and 4 bases from J, with 17 bases between. This CDR3 spans 15 amino acids. Germline V gene sequence: CDR1 SNHLY, CDR2 FYNNEI. CDR3 loop: CASQNGGAGTGELFF. The CDR3 DNA reads as TGTGCCAGCCAGAACGGGGGCGCAGGCACCGGGGAGCTGTTTTTT.

There are a few counts of this clonotype. The V and J genes are TRBV11-2 and TRBJ2-7; D is uncertain. The CDR3 is 10 amino acids. Per germline, CDR1 SGHAT and CDR2 FQNNGV. V was cut by 2 bases and J by 5 bases, with 1 base left in between. The DNA of the CDR3 is TGTGCCAGCAGCTTAAACGAGCAGTACTTC. Protein product: CASSLNEQYF.

The sample holds many counts of this clonotype. The chain links TRBV4-2 to TRBJ2-7; the D gene is possibly TRBD2 (5 bases). The CDR3 is made up of 13 amino acids. V lost 2 bases and J lost 3, with 8 bases in between. CDR1 and CDR2 from the germline V gene are LGHNA and YNFKEQ. In DNA form, the CDR3 reads TGTGCCAGCAGCCAACCCGGACTCTACGAGCAGTACTTC. This sequence encodes CASSQPGLYEQYF.

This clonotype was counted between two and nine times. The chain employs TRBV5-5 and TRBJ2-5, with 7 bases lining up with TRBD2. CDR1 is SGHKS, CDR2 YYEKEE, per germline (reference sequence). This CDR3 is 16 amino acids long. The ends lost 7 bases at V and 0 bases at J; junction bases unmatched: 12. CDR3 DNA: TGTGCCAGCGGCAGGACTGCGGGAGCGCACCAAGAGACCCAGTACTTC. This encodes CASGRTAGAHQETQYF.

The chain recombines TRBV9 with TRBJ2-1, with TRBD1 as a possible D gene (5 bases). The CDR3 length is 15 residues. Between the trimmed V and J ends, which lost 4 bases and 4 bases, there was a span of 15 bases. Looked up from germline, CDR1 is SGDLS and CDR2 is YYNGEE. CDR3: CASSLQGIPYNEQFF. The CDR3 coding sequence is TGTGCCAGCAGCCTCCAGGGTATACCTTACAATGAGCAGTTCTTC.

Many counts were recorded for this clonotype. This sequence joins TRBV6-6 and TRBJ1-5, with 7 bases that match TRBD1. The V gene end was trimmed by 6 bases and the J gene end by 5 bases; junction bases not matched to a gene: 10. Germline assignment: CDR1 MNHNY and CDR2 SVGAGI (reference sequence). The CDR3 consists of 15 residues. CDR3 coding DNA: TGTGCCAGCAGCCCGGGACAGCTGTACGATCAGCCCCAGCATTTT. Translating it yields CASSPGQLYDQPQHF.

The chain employs TRBV12-3 or TRBV12-4 and TRBJ2-1; the D is unclear. Trimming took off 4 bases at V and 11 bases at J, with 9 bases between the two ends. The CDR3 runs 11 residues. The CDR3 sequence is CASSSTAKQFF. CDR3 DNA: TGTGCCAGCAGTTCAACAGCGAAGCAGTTCTTC.

The J gene is TRBJ2-2, the V gene TRBV6-2 or TRBV6-3, with D possibly matching TRBD2 (6 bases). V was clipped by 0 bases and J by 7 bases, with 9 bases between them. The CDR3 totals 14 residues. The germline V gene encodes CDR1 MNHEY and CDR2 SVGEGT. DNA for the CDR3: TGTGCCAGCAGTTACTCTCGGGGGAGCGGGGAGCTGTTTTTT. Amino acids: CASSYSRGSGELFF.

Notes on this clonotype: At one boundary the junction diverges from the germline segment, which might be a read error. The rearrangement uses TRBV7-9 and TRBJ2-3; no clear D. Germline V gene sequence: CDR1 SEHNR, CDR2 FQNEAQ (reference sequence). The CDR3 spans 15 residues. CDR3 in amino acids: CAGSLVTDRTDTQYF. For the CDR3, the DNA is TGTGCCGGCAGCTTAGTTACCGACCGCACAGATACGCAGTATTTT.

The rearrangement uses TRBV28 and TRBJ2-3; either TRBD1 or TRBD2 may supply D (5 bases each). The CDR3 contains 15 residues. Germline CDR1 MDHEN, CDR2 SYDVKM. Trimming removed 5 bases from V and 3 bases from J, with 15 bases in between. CDR3 DNA sequence: TGTGCCAGCAGTCTGGGTGGGGGTGGTACAGATACGCAGTATTTT. This gives the protein CASSLGGGGTDTQYF.

The chain links TRBV12-3 or TRBV12-4 to TRBJ1-1; possibly TRBD1 for D (5 bases). The CDR3 contains 14 residues. V lost 3 bases and J 1 base, leaving 9 bases between the germline ends. CDR3 DNA: TGTGCCAGCAGTTTTAGGAGGGGGAACACTGAAGCTTTCTTT. Residues: CASSFRRGNTEAFF.